This TCR beta chain was captured by sequencing in a study of T cell repertoires in cytomegalovirus infection. Study-level points and caveats: Using cumulative public TCR beta family frequency, the authors identified those who carried CMV together with the relevant HLA.

Many counts were recorded for this clonotype. Its matching antigen is unknown. TCRdb reprocessed the reads via MiXCR and lists one record per CDR3 protein. The table lists 480,000 or so distinct CDR3 sequences, about 11% of them singletons. The V gene end was trimmed by 6 bases and the J gene end by 2 bases; junction bases not matched to a gene: 5. The CDR3 consists of 15 residues. Germline V gives CDR1 MGHDK, CDR2 SYGVNS. The sequenced sample was PBMCs. This receptor was taken from a human donor in good health (CMV status not recorded). Some clones in this sample may be carry-over from other donors' samples. This chain links TRBV25-1 with TRBJ2-5, with TRBD1 matching over 11 bases. The CDR3 DNA reads as TGTGCCAGCAGCTTGGGACAGGGGGGGCAAGAGACCCAGTACTTC. Translating gives CASSLGQGGQETQYF.